This T cell receptor (beta chain) was obtained from a study of T cell responses to AZD1222 COVID-19 vaccine. V lost 5 bases and J 6 bases, leaving 10 bases between the germline ends. CDR1 and CDR2 (germline): MDHEN, SYDVKM. The CDR3 spans 12 residues. Study-wide results and caveats: Donors skewed white British and female; clonal diversity was possibly underestimated.

Clones were read by immunoSEQ multiplex PCR, and TCRdb kept only the in-frame ones, dropping some. This sample has 150,000 to 180,000 clones, with about 87% found just once. With respect to this clone: Its antigen remains unidentified.

J is TRBJ1-1 and V is TRBV28; possible D gene TRBD1, 5 bases. This TCR came from an adult in good health. The sample was peripheral blood, taken on day 0 of AZD1222 vaccination. The CDR3 DNA reads as TGTGCCAGCAGTCGAGGGGTTCCTGAAGCTTTCTTT. This gives the protein CASSRGVPEAFF. Based on the CDR3 plus reference TRBV28 and TRBJ1-1, the full variable domain is DVKVTQSSRYLVKRTGEKVFLECVQDMDHENMFWYRQDPGLGLRLIYFSYDVKMKEKGDIPEGYSVSREKKERFSLILESASTNQTSMYLCASSRGVPEAFFGQGTRLTVV.